One sample yielded the 16 T cell receptor beta chains listed below, sequenced in a study of blood T cells in healthy people across ages. A second PCR, run for about 6 to 12 cycles, used a sample-barcoded 5' primer plus a J-beta primer mix. Using its own MiXCR run on the 5' RACE reads, TCRdb lists one record per CDR3 protein. Altogether about 720,000 distinct CDR3 sequences are present, approximately 22% being singletons, with the ten largest covering 20% to 25%. Sample: blood. These receptors originate from a man between 65 and 85 years old in good health.

The table lists this clonotype with a few counts. In DNA, the CDR3 is TGTGCCATCAGTGAATTGAGCGGGGGGGCAGAGACCCAGTACTTC. It translates to CAISELSGGAETQYF. V and J are TRBV10-3 and TRBJ2-5; 10 positions agree with TRBD2. From germline, CDR1 is ENHRY and CDR2 SYGVKD. J gave up 4 bases and V 3 bases, and 5 bases lay outside the gene matches. The CDR3 totals 15 residues.

In its sample, this clonotype was seen a few times. The rearrangement uses TRBV6-5 and TRBJ2-2; D might be TRBD1 (6 bases). CDR3 size: 16 residues. From germline, CDR1 is MNHEY and CDR2 SVGAGI. V lost 5 bases, J lost 9 bases, and 22 bases lay in between. CDR3 protein: CASSNRAVGALRELFF. CDR3 bases: TGTGCCAGCAGTAACAGGGCAGTCGGGGCTCTAAGGGAGCTGTTTTTT.

This clonotype was detected many times. V gene TRBV12-3 or TRBV12-4 combines with J gene TRBJ2-4, with D perhaps matching TRBD2 (5 bases). The CDR3 sequence is 15 residues long. V lost 5 bases to trimming and J lost 0 bases, with 11 bases between them. This CDR3 is CASSPRGLAKNIQYF. CDR3 sequence (DNA): TGTGCCAGCAGTCCCCGGGGTCTAGCCAAAAACATTCAGTACTTC.

In DNA form, the CDR3 reads TGTGCCAGCAGCCCGAGAACCGGGACAGGGGTAGTAGATACGCAGTATTTT. The encoded protein is CASSPRTGTGVVDTQYF. The chain links TRBV13 to TRBJ2-3; the match to TRBD1 covers 10 bases. The CDR3 loop spans 17 amino acids. Germline V CDR1 and CDR2: PRHDT, FYEKMQ (reference sequence). The trim removed 5 bases at V and 5 bases at J, leaving 13 bases unmatched.

There are many counts of this clonotype. This chain connects TRBV5-5 to TRBJ1-1; no reliable D call. Germline-derived CDR1 and CDR2 are SGHKS and YYEKEE (reference sequence). Trimming removed 4 bases from V and 4 bases from J, with 14 bases in between. The CDR3 totals 14 residues. The CDR3 sequence is CASSLGVGGTEAFF. The CDR3 DNA reads as TGTGCCAGCAGCCTCGGGGTGGGTGGCACTGAAGCTTTCTTT.

The chain joins TRBV7-9 to TRBJ1-6; 7 bases map to TRBD1. The CDR3 spans 15 residues. V shed 5 bases, J shed 8 bases, and the junction held 9 bases outside the gene matches. The V gene's germline CDR1 is SEHNR and CDR2 FQNEAQ (reference sequence). CDR3 amino acids: CASSPSTGSDSPLHF. The CDR3 DNA follows: TGTGCCAGCAGCCCTTCGACAGGGTCGGATTCACCCCTCCACTTT.

V usage is TRBV12-3 or TRBV12-4 and J usage is TRBJ1-2; D is perhaps TRBD1 (5 bases). The CDR3 is 14 residues long. Trimming left V 3 bases short and J 8 bases short, with 16 bases between. CDR3 amino acids: CASSLGGRAGGYTF. The CDR3 DNA follows: TGTGCCAGCAGTTTGGGAGGCAGGGCGGGCGGCTACACCTTC.

The V call is TRBV12-3 or TRBV12-4, the J call TRBJ1-1; no clear D gene. V was pared by 10 bases and J by 7 bases, with 13 bases between. The CDR3 sequence is 11 residues long. CDR3 residues: CATTGGIEAFF. The DNA of the CDR3 is TGTGCCACCACGGGAGGGATTGAAGCTTTCTTT.

The chain has TRBV3-1 and TRBJ2-3; no reliable D call. Germline V gene lookup returns CDR1 LGHDT and CDR2 YNNKEL (reference sequence). V was pared by 7 bases and J by 5 bases, with 10 bases between. CDR3 size: 12 residues. The CDR3 nucleotides are TGTGCCAGCAACGGGTTTGGAGATACGCAGTATTTT. Its protein product is CASNGFGDTQYF.

This clonotype showed up just a few times. It is likely a read error, because the conserved phenylalanine at the end of the CDR3 is missing. The chain recombines TRBV19 with TRBJ2-5; D gene ambiguous. The length of the CDR3 is 12 residues. Trimming left V 7 bases short and J 11 bases short, with 17 bases between. Germline V gives CDR1 LNHDA, CDR2 SQIVND (reference sequence). This CDR3 is CASIRVNQEQYV. The DNA of the CDR3 is TGTGCCAGTATTCGCGTGAACCAAGAGCAGTACGTC.

The rearrangement uses TRBV15 and TRBJ2-1, with 7 bases matching TRBD1. Trimming at V came to 5 bases and at J to 2 bases, leaving 3 bases not matched to a gene. The germline V gene has CDR1 LNHNV and CDR2 YYDKDF (reference sequence). This CDR3 has 14 residues. CDR3 amino acids: CATSRDRAYNEQFF. The CDR3 DNA is TGTGCCACCAGCCGGGACAGAGCCTACAATGAGCAGTTCTTC. Complete variable domain (other parts from reference TRBV15 and TRBJ2-1): DAMVIQNPRYQVTQFGKPVTLSCSQTLNHNVMYWYQQKSSQAPKLLFHYYDKDFNNEADTPDNFQSRRPNTSFCFLDIRSPGLGDTAMYLCATSRDRAYNEQFFGPGTRLTVL.

The chain combines TRBV5-1 with TRBJ1-1; 12 bases align to TRBD1. J gave up 1 base and V 4 bases, and 8 bases lay outside the gene matches. This CDR3 spans 17 amino acids. Germline assignment: CDR1 SGHRS and CDR2 YFSETQ. The CDR3 sequence is CASSIRDRGLANTEAFF. The CDR3 coding sequence is TGCGCCAGCAGCATCCGGGACAGGGGGCTGGCGAACACTGAAGCTTTCTTT.

This chain joins TRBV9 and TRBJ1-5, with D possibly TRBD1 on 5 matching bases. There are 13 residues in the CDR3. Germline V gene lookup returns CDR1 SGDLS and CDR2 YYNGEE. V dropped 1 base and J dropped 4 bases, with 6 bases sitting between them. The CDR3 loop reads CASSVSGNQPQHF. CDR3 coding DNA: TGTGCCAGCAGCGTATCAGGGAATCAGCCCCAGCATTTT.

This clonotype has more than one count but fewer than ten. This rearrangement joins TRBV7-6 to TRBJ2-5; D unresolved. Judging by the DNA end, TRBJ2-7 fits better; the J call may be wrong. The CDR3 is 15 residues long. Looked up from germline, CDR1 is SGHVS and CDR2 is FNYEAQ. CDR3 coding DNA: TGTGCCAGCAGCTTAAAAGTTGGCAGATCCTACGAGCAGTACTTC. Translated: CASSLKVGRSYEQYF.

This chain links TRBV7-3 with TRBJ2-7; TRBD2 matches 12 bases. The junction had 16 bases not matched to a gene; V was cut back by 3 bases and J by 4 bases. The CDR3 loop spans 19 amino acids. Germline values: CDR1 SGHTA, CDR2 FQGTGA. The CDR3 coding sequence is TGTGCCAGCAGCTTCCGGCTAGCGGGAGGGCCTCTTAAGCTGTACGAGCAGTACGTC. It encodes CASSFRLAGGPLKLYEQYV.

The V call is TRBV20-1, the J call TRBJ1-6, with 7 positions matching TRBD1. CDR1 and CDR2 from the germline V gene are DFQATT and SNEGSKA (reference sequence). The CDR3 spans 14 residues. Trimming at V came to 6 bases and at J to 10 bases, leaving 12 bases not matched to a gene. The CDR3 nucleotides read TGCAGTGCCCCCCCCGGGACAGACTCCTCACCCCTCCACTTT. It codes for CSAPPGTDSSPLHF.